Each of the 27 T cell receptor beta chains below was sequenced from the same sample in a study of blood T cell repertoires in COVID-19. Sequenced by immunoSEQ multiplex PCR; TCRdb stores in-frame clones only, minus some. The sample has 200,000 to 250,000 clones, almost 85% seen once. The sample was peripheral blood. These receptors came from a woman in her 70s with COVID-19, enrolled during active disease.

The V gene is TRBV4-1, the J gene TRBJ2-3, with 7 bases that match TRBD2. Unmatched junction bases numbered 9, after V lost 0 bases and J lost 3 bases. The CDR3 sequence is 17 residues long. Germline V gives CDR1 MGHRA, CDR2 YSYEKL. The CDR3 sequence: CASSQEGLAVKTDTQYF. The CDR3 bases are TGCGCCAGCAGCCAAGAAGGTCTAGCGGTAAAAACAGATACGCAGTATTTT.

The CDR3 nucleotides read TGTGCCAGCAGTTCCCCAGGGGTAACGAATGAAAAACTGTTTTTT. It yields the protein CASSSPGVTNEKLFF. This sequence joins TRBV6-2 or TRBV6-3 and TRBJ1-4; tentatively, D is TRBD1 (6 bases). Germline lookup yields CDR1 MNHEY and CDR2 SVGEGT. The V gene lost 4 bases and the J gene lost 5 bases, with 14 bases spanning the gap. The CDR3 is made up of 15 amino acids.

This chain joins TRBV5-1 and TRBJ1-2, with D unclear. V was clipped by 5 bases and J by 0 bases, with 8 bases between them. CDR3 size: 13 residues. The germline gives CDR1 SGHRS, CDR2 YFSETQ. CDR3 nucleotides: TGCGCCAGCAGTTCGAGATCTAACTATGGCTACACCTTC. Its protein product is CASSSRSNYGYTF.

The V gene is TRBV4-3, the J gene TRBJ2-7; TRBD2 agrees at 10 bases. The trim removed 0 bases at V and 0 bases at J, leaving 11 bases unmatched. The CDR3 sequence is 19 residues long. Germline CDR1 and CDR2: LGHNA and YSLEER. CDR3 region: CASSQERTVPSGSSYEQYF. The CDR3 region has the DNA TGCGCCAGCAGCCAAGAGAGGACAGTTCCTAGCGGGAGCTCCTACGAGCAGTACTTC.

Comments on this clone: Germline is not matched at one junction end, which may reflect a read error. This sequence joins TRBV7-7 and TRBJ2-5; tentative D call: TRBD2 (5 bases). Germline CDR1 reads SSHAT; CDR2 reads FNYEAQ (reference sequence). This CDR3 has 13 amino acids. Here the CDR3 reads CASSLARGETQYF. The DNA of the CDR3 is TGTGCTAGCAGCTTAGCCCGGGGTGAGACCCAGTACTTC.

This chain connects TRBV6-6 to TRBJ2-7; TRBD1 aligns across 11 bases. V lost 6 bases and J lost 3; bases outside the gene matches: 4. This CDR3 region has 14 residues. Germline loops: CDR1 MNHNY, CDR2 SVGAGI (reference sequence). The CDR3 protein is CASRRDRGDYEQYF. The CDR3 nucleotides read TGTGCCAGCAGACGGGACAGGGGGGACTACGAGCAGTACTTC.

V and J are TRBV5-4 and TRBJ2-1; maybe TRBD2 (5 bases). With 4 bases removed from V and 1 base from J, the gap between germline ends came to 15 bases. CDR3 size: 16 residues. Germline-derived CDR1 and CDR2 are SGHNT and YYREEE (reference sequence). The CDR3 is CASSPKIASSYNEQFF. DNA of the CDR3: TGTGCCAGCAGCCCAAAAATAGCGAGTTCCTACAATGAGCAGTTCTTC.

The chain has TRBV19 and TRBJ1-1; possibly TRBD1 for D (6 bases). The CDR3 is 14 residues long. Germline V gene data show CDR1 as LNHDA and CDR2 as SQIVND (reference sequence). V shed 7 bases and J shed 5 bases, with 17 bases lying between them. The CDR3 bases are TGTGCCAGTATAGAAGGGGGGGGTTCAACTGAAGCTTTCTTT. Translation: CASIEGGGSTEAFF.

This chain connects TRBV6-2 or TRBV6-3 to TRBJ2-3, with 7 nucleotides matching TRBD2. The CDR3 has 16 residues. V lost 1 base, J lost 4 bases, and 8 bases stayed unmatched. Germline assignment: CDR1 MNHEY and CDR2 SVGEGT. The CDR3 reads CASSYYGGGRADTQYF. Written as DNA, the CDR3 is TGTGCCAGCAGTTACTATGGCGGAGGGAGGGCAGATACGCAGTATTTT.

The gene calls are TRBV29-1 and TRBJ1-6, with D tentatively TRBD1 (5 bases). V was pared by 6 bases and J by 7 bases, with 19 bases between. This CDR3 has 15 amino acids. Germline assignment: CDR1 SQVTM and CDR2 ANQGSEA. The CDR3 reads CSVKKSDSTNSPLHF. DNA for the CDR3: TGCAGCGTAAAAAAATCTGACAGTACGAATTCACCCCTCCACTTT. Based on the CDR3 plus reference TRBV29-1 and TRBJ1-6, the full variable domain is SAVISQKPSRDICQRGTSLTIQCQVDSQVTMMFWYRQQPGQSLTLIATANQGSEATYESGFVIDKFPISRPNLTFSTLTVSNMSPEDSSIYLCSVKKSDSTNSPLHFGNGTRLTVT.

This rearrangement joins TRBV9 to TRBJ2-1; 13 bases are a match to TRBD2. Trimming removed 3 bases from V and 2 bases from J; junction bases left unmatched: 8. The germline gives CDR1 SGDLS, CDR2 YYNGEE. The length of the CDR3 is 18 residues. DNA of the CDR3: TGTGCCAGCAGCGCCCGGACTAGCGGGGGTTCGGCCTACAATGAGCAGTTCTTC. This encodes CASSARTSGGSAYNEQFF. Filled out from reference TRBV9 and TRBJ2-1, the complete variable domain reads DSGVTQTPKHLITATGQRVTLRCSPRSGDLSVYWYQQSLDQGLQFLIQYYNGEERAKGNILERFSAQQFPDLHSELNLSSLELGDSALYFCASSARTSGGSAYNEQFFGPGTRLTVL.

This clone was seen a single time. The V and J genes are TRBV7-9 and TRBJ2-2, with D possibly being TRBD2 (6 bases). V was clipped by 2 bases and J by 2 bases, with 15 bases between them. In germline, CDR1 is SEHNR, CDR2 FQNEAQ (reference sequence). This CDR3 contains 17 residues. CDR3 residues: CASSLMAASANTGELFF. CDR3 sequence (DNA): TGTGCCAGCAGCTTAATGGCGGCTAGCGCTAACACCGGGGAGCTGTTTTTT.

V is TRBV6-5 and J is TRBJ1-1; D gene ambiguous. V dropped 2 bases and J dropped 3 bases, with 13 bases sitting between them. The V gene's germline CDR1 is MNHEY and CDR2 SVGAGI. This CDR3 comprises 15 residues. CDR3 in amino acids: CASSYDATTDTEAFF. The CDR3 nucleotides are TGTGCCAGCAGTTACGATGCTACTACGGACACTGAAGCTTTCTTT.

The chain links TRBV11-3 to TRBJ2-3; TRBD2 aligns across 11 bases. J was trimmed by 1 base and V by 4 bases; bases with no gene match: 7. Germline loops: CDR1 SGHNT, CDR2 YENEEA. The CDR3 is 17 amino acids. CDR3 region: CASSSFLLAGGTDTQYF. The CDR3 DNA reads as TGTGCCAGCAGCTCTTTTTTACTAGCGGGGGGCACAGATACGCAGTATTTT.

V and J are TRBV5-4 and TRBJ1-1; TRBD1 agrees at 9 bases. Unmatched junction bases numbered 5, after V lost 4 bases and J lost 4 bases. Germline V lookup: CDR1 SGHNT, CDR2 YYREEE (reference sequence). The CDR3 consists of 14 residues. The CDR3 DNA is TGTGCCAGCAGCAACCGGGACAGGGCCACTGAAGCTTTCTTT. Translating it yields CASSNRDRATEAFF. Full variable domain (rest looked up from reference TRBV5-4 and TRBJ1-1): ETGVTQSPTHLIKTRGQQVTLRCSSQSGHNTVSWYQQALGQGPQFIFQYYREEENGRGNFPPRFSGLQFPNYSSELNVNALELDDSALYLCASSNRDRATEAFFGQGTRLTVV.

CDR3 coding DNA: TGTGCCAGCAGCCTATATTACGAATTGAACACTGAAGCTTTCTTT. This gives the protein CASSLYYELNTEAFF. This chain links TRBV11-1 with TRBJ1-1; D gene unclear. Germline V lookup: CDR1 SGHAT, CDR2 FQDESV (reference sequence). The V and J ends lost 5 bases and 0 bases respectively, with 13 bases between them. The CDR3 is 15 amino acids. The variable domain in full, with the rest retrieved from reference TRBV11-1 and TRBJ1-1, is EAEVAQSPRYKITEKSQAVAFWCDPISGHATLYWYRQILGQGPELLVQFQDESVVDDSQLPKDRFSAERLKGVDSTLKIQPAELGDSAMYLCASSLYYELNTEAFFGQGTRLTVV.

The rearrangement links TRBV5-1 to TRBJ2-7, with D possibly matching TRBD1 (6 bases). The CDR3 consists of 15 residues. The V gene's germline CDR1 is SGHRS and CDR2 YFSETQ. V was trimmed by 0 bases and J by 2 bases, leaving 12 bases between them. This CDR3 reads CASSLEGQPPYEQYF. The CDR3 DNA follows: TGCGCCAGCAGCTTGGAGGGACAACCTCCCTACGAGCAGTACTTC.

CDR3: CASREDRGMNTEAFF. DNA for the CDR3: TGTGCCAGCAGGGAGGACAGGGGGATGAACACTGAAGCTTTCTTT. The rearrangement uses TRBV7-2 and TRBJ1-1, with 10 positions matching TRBD1. Germline CDR1 reads SGHTA; CDR2 reads FQGNSA. The ends lost 6 bases at V and 0 bases at J; junction bases unmatched: 4. CDR3 length: 15 residues.

The chain is built from TRBV9 and TRBJ1-1, with TRBD1 as a possible D gene (6 bases). The CDR3 sequence is 14 residues long. Deletions cut 6 bases from V and 0 bases from J, with 12 bases between. In germline, CDR1 is SGDLS, CDR2 YYNGEE. The CDR3: CASNRAGMNTEAFF. CDR3 coding DNA: TGTGCCAGCAACAGGGCAGGGATGAACACTGAAGCTTTCTTT.

The genes are TRBV4-1 and TRBJ2-7, with TRBD1 matching 9 bases. Looked up from germline, CDR1 is MGHRA and CDR2 is YSYEKL. Unmatched junction bases numbered 16, after V lost 3 bases and J lost 4 bases. CDR3 size: 18 residues. CDR3 DNA sequence: TGCGCCAGCAGCCATGTCCTCAACCGGGACAGGGATAGTTACGAGCAGTACTTC. Translating gives CASSHVLNRDRDSYEQYF.

The chain links TRBV9 to TRBJ1-1; tentatively, D is TRBD1 (5 bases). The V gene's germline CDR1 is SGDLS and CDR2 YYNGEE. The V gene lost 0 bases and the J gene lost 11 bases, with 11 bases spanning the gap. This CDR3 has 12 residues. The CDR3 is CASSVAGGEAFF. DNA for the CDR3: TGTGCCAGCAGCGTAGCTGGGGGGGAGGCTTTCTTT. Full variable domain (rest looked up from reference TRBV9 and TRBJ1-1): DSGVTQTPKHLITATGQRVTLRCSPRSGDLSVYWYQQSLDQGLQFLIQYYNGEERAKGNILERFSAQQFPDLHSELNLSSLELGDSALYFCASSVAGGEAFFGQGTRLTVV.

This clone was observed a single time. The gene calls are TRBV12-3 or TRBV12-4 and TRBJ1-5; the D gene is possibly TRBD1 (5 bases). The V end was cut by 4 bases, the J end by 6 bases, with 10 bases between. The CDR3 is 13 residues long. In DNA, the CDR3 is TGTGCCAGCAGTTATGGGGGGGTTCAGCCCCAGCATTTT. Protein sequence: CASSYGGVQPQHF.

The chain recombines TRBV5-6 with TRBJ1-2; D perhaps matches TRBD1 (5 bases). Looked up from germline, CDR1 is SGHDT and CDR2 is YYEEEE. This CDR3 comprises 14 residues. The V gene lost 0 bases and the J gene lost 4 bases, with 10 bases spanning the gap. CDR3 region: CASSLERGIYGYTF. Here the CDR3 DNA reads TGTGCCAGCAGCTTGGAGCGGGGGATCTATGGCTACACCTTC.

This clone was picked up one time. The chain couples TRBV10-3 to TRBJ1-5; 9 bases line up with TRBD1. The CDR3 extends over 13 amino acids. V was pared by 3 bases and J by 11 bases, with 5 bases of the junction left unmatched. Germline CDR1 and CDR2: ENHRY and SYGVKD. The CDR3 loop reads CAISDPDRGSQHF. The CDR3 DNA sequence: TGTGCCATCAGTGACCCTGACAGGGGGTCCCAGCATTTT.

CDR3 in DNA: TGTGCCAGCAGCGGGACTAGACAAGAGACCCAGTACTTC. It codes for CASSGTRQETQYF. This chain links TRBV7-8 with TRBJ2-5; 8 bases line up with TRBD2. The CDR3 is 13 amino acids. The trim removed 5 bases at V and 2 bases at J, leaving 1 base unmatched. Germline CDR1 reads SGHVS; CDR2 reads FQNEAQ.

The chain employs TRBV25-1 and TRBJ2-1, with 8 nucleotides matching TRBD2. Germline loops: CDR1 MGHDK, CDR2 SYGVNS. There are 17 residues in the CDR3. The V segment lost 3 bases and the J segment 10 bases; nucleotides outside the gene matches: 17. CDR3 DNA: TGTGCCAGCAGTGATACCCGTAGGGCGGGAGGAGATGCCGAGCAGTTCTTC. Protein: CASSDTRRAGGDAEQFF.

This clone has a single count. J is TRBJ1-1 and V is TRBV7-2; D is unresolved. Germline CDR1 and CDR2: SGHTA and FQGNSA. V was trimmed by 7 bases and J by 5 bases, leaving 11 bases between them. The CDR3 runs to 12 residues. CDR3 region: CASNEGGTEAFF. The CDR3 DNA follows: TGTGCCAGCAACGAGGGCGGTACTGAAGCTTTCTTT.